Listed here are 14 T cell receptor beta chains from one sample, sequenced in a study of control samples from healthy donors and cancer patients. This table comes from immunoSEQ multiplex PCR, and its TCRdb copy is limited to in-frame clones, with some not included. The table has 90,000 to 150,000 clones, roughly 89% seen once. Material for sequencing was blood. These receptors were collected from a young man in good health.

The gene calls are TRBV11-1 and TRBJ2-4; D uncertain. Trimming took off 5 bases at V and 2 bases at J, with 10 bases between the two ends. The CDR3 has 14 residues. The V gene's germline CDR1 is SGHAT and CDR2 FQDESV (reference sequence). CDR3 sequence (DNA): TGTGCCAGCAGCACCGAGGCATCCAAAAACATTCAGTACTTC. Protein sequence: CASSTEASKNIQYF.

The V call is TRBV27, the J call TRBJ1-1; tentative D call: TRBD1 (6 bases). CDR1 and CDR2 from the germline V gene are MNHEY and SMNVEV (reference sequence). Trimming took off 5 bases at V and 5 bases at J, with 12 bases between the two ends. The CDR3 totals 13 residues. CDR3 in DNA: TGTGCCAGCAGTGTTACAGGGAGAACTGAAGCTTTCTTT. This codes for CASSVTGRTEAFF.

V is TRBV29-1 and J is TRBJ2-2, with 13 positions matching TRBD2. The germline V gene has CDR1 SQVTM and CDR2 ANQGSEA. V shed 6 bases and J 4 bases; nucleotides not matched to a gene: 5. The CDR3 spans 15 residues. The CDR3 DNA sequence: TGCAGCGTCGGACTAGCGGGGGCCCTCACCGGGGAGCTGTTTTTT. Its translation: CSVGLAGALTGELFF.

CDR3 sequence: CASSQSGTGGSNYGYTF. The CDR3 DNA is TGCGCCAGCAGCCAATCCGGGACAGGGGGTAGCAACTATGGCTACACCTTC. The chain joins TRBV4-1 to TRBJ1-2; 11 bases line up with TRBD1. CDR1 is MGHRA, CDR2 YSYEKL, per germline. The CDR3 sequence is 17 residues long. With V trimmed by 2 bases and J by 2 bases, 7 bases remained unmatched.

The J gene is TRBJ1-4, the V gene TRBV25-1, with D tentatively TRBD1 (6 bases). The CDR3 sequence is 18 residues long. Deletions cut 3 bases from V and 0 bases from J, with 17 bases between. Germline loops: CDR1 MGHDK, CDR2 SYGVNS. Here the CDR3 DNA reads TGTGCCAGCAGTGATCCACAGGGCGGAGTTGCAACTAATGAAAAACTGTTTTTT. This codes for CASSDPQGGVATNEKLFF.

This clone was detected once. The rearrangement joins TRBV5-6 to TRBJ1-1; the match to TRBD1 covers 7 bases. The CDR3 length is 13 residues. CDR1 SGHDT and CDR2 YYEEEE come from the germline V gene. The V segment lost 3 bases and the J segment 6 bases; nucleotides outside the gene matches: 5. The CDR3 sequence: CASSSNRGAEAFF. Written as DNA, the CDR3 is TGTGCCAGCAGCTCCAACAGGGGCGCTGAAGCTTTCTTT.

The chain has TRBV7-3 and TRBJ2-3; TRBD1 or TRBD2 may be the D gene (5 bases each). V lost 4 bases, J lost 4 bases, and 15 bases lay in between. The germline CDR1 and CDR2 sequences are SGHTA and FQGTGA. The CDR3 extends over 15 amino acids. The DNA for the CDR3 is TGTGCCAGCAGCTCCCCCGGATGGGACGCAGATACGCAGTATTTT. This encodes CASSSPGWDADTQYF.

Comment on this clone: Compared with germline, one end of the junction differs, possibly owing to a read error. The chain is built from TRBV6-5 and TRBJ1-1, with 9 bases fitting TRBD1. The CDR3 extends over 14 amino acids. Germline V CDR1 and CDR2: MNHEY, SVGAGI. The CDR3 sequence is CASNYRGRGAEAFF. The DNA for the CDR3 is TGTGCCAGCAATTACAGGGGGCGCGGGGCTGAAGCTTTCTTT.

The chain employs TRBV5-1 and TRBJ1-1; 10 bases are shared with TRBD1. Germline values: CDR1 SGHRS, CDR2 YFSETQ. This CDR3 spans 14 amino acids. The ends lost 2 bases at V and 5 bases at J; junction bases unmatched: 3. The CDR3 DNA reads TGCGCCAGCAGCTTTGGGACAGGGGAGACTGAAGCTTTCTTT. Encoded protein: CASSFGTGETEAFF.

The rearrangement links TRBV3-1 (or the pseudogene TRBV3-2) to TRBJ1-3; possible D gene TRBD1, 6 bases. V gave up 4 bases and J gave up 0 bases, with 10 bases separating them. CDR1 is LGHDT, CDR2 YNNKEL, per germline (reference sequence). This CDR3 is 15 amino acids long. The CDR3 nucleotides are TGTGCCAGCAGCCTCCCAGGGGACTCTGGAAACACCATATATTTT. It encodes CASSLPGDSGNTIYF.

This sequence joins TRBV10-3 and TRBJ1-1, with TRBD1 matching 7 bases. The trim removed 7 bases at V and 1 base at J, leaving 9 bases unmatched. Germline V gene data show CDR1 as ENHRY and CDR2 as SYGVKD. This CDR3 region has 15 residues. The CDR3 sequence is CAITDGQARNTEAFF. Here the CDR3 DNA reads TGTGCCATCACCGATGGACAGGCGAGGAACACTGAAGCTTTCTTT.

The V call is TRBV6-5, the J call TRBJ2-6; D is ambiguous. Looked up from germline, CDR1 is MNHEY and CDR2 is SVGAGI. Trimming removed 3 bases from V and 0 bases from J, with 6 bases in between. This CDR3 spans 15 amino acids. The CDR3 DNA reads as TGTGCCAGCAGTTATATTTACTCTGGGGCCAACGTCCTGACTTTC. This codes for CASSYIYSGANVLTF.

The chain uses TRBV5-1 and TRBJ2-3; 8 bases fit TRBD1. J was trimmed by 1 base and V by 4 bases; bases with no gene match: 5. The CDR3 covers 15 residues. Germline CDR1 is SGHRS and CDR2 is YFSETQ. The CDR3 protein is CASSNGQGGTDTQYF. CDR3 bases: TGCGCCAGCAGCAACGGACAGGGCGGCACAGATACGCAGTATTTT.

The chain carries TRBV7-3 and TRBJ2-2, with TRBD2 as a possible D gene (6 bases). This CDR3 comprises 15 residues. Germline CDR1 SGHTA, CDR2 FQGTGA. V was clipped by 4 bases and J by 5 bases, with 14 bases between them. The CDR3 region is CASSSQAGGTGELFF. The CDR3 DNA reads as TGTGCCAGCAGCTCTCAAGCGGGCGGGACCGGGGAGCTGTTTTTT.